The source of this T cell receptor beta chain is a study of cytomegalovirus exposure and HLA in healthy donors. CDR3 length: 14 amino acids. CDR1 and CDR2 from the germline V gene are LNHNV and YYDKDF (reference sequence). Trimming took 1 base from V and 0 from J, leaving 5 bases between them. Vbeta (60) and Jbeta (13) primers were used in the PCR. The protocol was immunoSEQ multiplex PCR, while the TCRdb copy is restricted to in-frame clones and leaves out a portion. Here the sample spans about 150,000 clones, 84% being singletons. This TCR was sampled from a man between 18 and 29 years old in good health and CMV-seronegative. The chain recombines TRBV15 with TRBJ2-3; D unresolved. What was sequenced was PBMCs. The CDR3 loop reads CATSRGLSTDTQYF. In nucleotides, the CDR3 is TGTGCCACCAGCAGAGGGCTTAGCACAGATACGCAGTATTTT.